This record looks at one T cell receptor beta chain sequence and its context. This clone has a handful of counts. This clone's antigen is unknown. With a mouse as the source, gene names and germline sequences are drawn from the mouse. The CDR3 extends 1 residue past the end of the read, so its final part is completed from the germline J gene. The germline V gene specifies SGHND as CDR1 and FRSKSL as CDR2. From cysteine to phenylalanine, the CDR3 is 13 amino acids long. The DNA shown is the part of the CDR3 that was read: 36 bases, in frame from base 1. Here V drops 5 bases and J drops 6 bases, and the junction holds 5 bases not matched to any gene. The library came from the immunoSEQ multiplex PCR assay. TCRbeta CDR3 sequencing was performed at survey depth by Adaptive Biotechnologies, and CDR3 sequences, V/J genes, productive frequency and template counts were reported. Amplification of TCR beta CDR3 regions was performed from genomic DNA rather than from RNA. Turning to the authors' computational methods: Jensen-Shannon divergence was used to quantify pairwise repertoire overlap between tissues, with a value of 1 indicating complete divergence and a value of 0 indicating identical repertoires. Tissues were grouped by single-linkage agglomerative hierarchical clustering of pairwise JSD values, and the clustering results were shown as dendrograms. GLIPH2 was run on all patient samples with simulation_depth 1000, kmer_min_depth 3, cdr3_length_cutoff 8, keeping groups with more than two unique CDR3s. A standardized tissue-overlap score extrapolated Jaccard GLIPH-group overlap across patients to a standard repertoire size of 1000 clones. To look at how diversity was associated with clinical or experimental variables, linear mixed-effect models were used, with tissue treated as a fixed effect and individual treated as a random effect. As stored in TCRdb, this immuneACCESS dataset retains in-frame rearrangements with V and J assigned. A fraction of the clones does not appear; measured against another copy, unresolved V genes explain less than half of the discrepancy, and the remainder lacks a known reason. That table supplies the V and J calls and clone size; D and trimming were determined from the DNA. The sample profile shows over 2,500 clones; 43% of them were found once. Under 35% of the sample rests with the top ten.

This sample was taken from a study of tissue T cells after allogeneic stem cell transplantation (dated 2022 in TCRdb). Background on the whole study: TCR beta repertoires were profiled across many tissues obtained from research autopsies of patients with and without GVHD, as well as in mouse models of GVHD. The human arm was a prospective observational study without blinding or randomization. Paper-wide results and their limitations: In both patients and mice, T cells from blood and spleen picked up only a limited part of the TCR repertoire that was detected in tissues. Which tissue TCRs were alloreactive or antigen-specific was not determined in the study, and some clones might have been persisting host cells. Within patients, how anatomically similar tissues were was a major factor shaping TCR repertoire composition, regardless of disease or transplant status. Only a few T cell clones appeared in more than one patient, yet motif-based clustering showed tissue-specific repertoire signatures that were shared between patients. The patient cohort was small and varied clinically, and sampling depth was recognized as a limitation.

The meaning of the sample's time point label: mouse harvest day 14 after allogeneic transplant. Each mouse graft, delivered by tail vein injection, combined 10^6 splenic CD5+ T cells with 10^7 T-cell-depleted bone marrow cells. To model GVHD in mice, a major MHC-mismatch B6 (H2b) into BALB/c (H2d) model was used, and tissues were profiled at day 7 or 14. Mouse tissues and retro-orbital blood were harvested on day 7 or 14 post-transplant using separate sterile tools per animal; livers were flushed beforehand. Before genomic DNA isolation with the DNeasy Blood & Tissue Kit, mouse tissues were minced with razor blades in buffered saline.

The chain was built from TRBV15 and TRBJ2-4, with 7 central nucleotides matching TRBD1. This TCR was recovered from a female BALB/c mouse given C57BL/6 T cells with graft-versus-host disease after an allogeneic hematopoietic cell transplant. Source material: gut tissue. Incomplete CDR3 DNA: TGTGCCAGCAGTACGGACAGGCGGAACACCTTGTAC. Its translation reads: CASSTDRRNTLY. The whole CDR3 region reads CASSTDRRNTLYF. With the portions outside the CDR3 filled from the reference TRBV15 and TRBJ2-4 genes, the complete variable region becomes DAGVTQTPRHEVAEKGQTIILKCEPVSGHNDLFWYRQTKIQGLELLSYFRSKSLMEDGGAFKDRFKAEMLNSSFSTLKIQPTEPKDSAVYLCASSTDRRNTLYFGAGTRLSVL.